This is a list of T cell receptor beta chains from one sample in a study of T cells in Graves' hyperthyroidism and ophthalmopathy. TCRdb independently ran MiXCR on the multiplex PCR reads; one entry per CDR3 protein. The sample yields 270,000 or so distinct CDR3 sequences, roughly 15% seen once. What was sequenced was blood. These TCRs come from a woman in her forties or fifties with Graves' hyperthyroidism that later progressed to Graves' ophthalmopathy. The CDR3 runs from the conserved cysteine through the conserved F or W. Each record gives: D gene, J gene, V gene, clone size, CDR3 DNA, CDR3 protein. The D gene is left open where the match is weak. Only some rows state a clone size, as once, few, many or a class for expanded clones.

TRBD2 | TRBJ2-1 | TRBV2 | many | TGTGCCAGCAGTGTTTCTAGCGGGAGGAACGGGAATGAGCAGTTCTTC | CASSVSSGRNGNEQFF
- | TRBJ2-1 | TRBV20-1 | many | TGCAGTGCTAGAATTGAGAATGAGCAGTTCTTC | CSARIENEQFF
- | TRBJ2-1 | TRBV6-1 | many | TGTGCCAGCAGGGGTTGGGATGACGGAGGATCCTACAATGAGCAGTTCTTC | CASRGWDDGGSYNEQFF
- | TRBJ1-2 | TRBV28 | - | TGTGCTGTATCAGGGATGGGCTACACCTTC | CAVSGMGYTF
- | TRBJ2-7 | TRBV24-1 | many | TGTGCCACCAGTGATGACAGATACGAGCAGTACTTC | CATSDDRYEQYF
- | TRBJ1-1 | TRBV7-6 | - | TGTGCCAGCAGCTCCCTACGTAAGGAGAACCACAGAATGAACACTGAAGCTTTCTTT | CASSSLRKENHRMNTEAFF
TRBD2 | TRBJ2-5 | TRBV30 | many | TGTGCCTGGAAAGGGAGGGAAGGGAGATCGACCCAGTACTTC | CAWKGREGRSTQYF
TRBD2 | TRBJ2-1 | TRBV11-2 | - | TGTGCCAGCAGCTTCTTAGCGGGAGGGTACAATGAGCAGTTCTTC | CASSFLAGGYNEQFF
- | TRBJ2-7 | TRBV10-1 | - | TGCGCCAGCAGTGAGGCGGGCAGAAGCTACGAGCAGTACTTC | CASSEAGRSYEQYF
- | TRBJ2-7 | TRBV7-2 | few | TGTGCCAGCAGCTTAGTTGCGCGGGGGCAGTACTTC | CASSLVARGQYF
- | TRBJ2-3 | TRBV20-1 | few | TGCAGTGCTCGGGGCCCTAGCACAGATACGCAGTATTTT | CSARGPSTDTQYF
TRBD2 | TRBJ2-1 | TRBV24-1 | once | TGTGCCACCAGTGTTCCTAGCGGGGTTGAGCAGTTCTTC | CATSVPSGVEQFF
- | TRBJ2-7 | TRBV19 | many | TGTGCCAGTAGTTTCCGACACCCGGAAGAGCAGTACTTC | CASSFRHPEEQYF
- | TRBJ1-1 | TRBV2 | many | TGTGCCAGCAGTGCCCTCGGCGCCGAAACGGGAGCTTTCTTT | CASSALGAETGAFF
- | TRBJ2-7 | TRBV7-3 | - | TGTGCCAGCGGCACTGGTTCTTCGAGCTCCTACGAGCAGTACTTC | CASGTGSSSSYEQYF
TRBD1 | TRBJ1-2 | TRBV29-1 | few | TGCAGCGTTGATAAGGGGGCTAGCTATGGCTACACCTTC | CSVDKGASYGYTF
- | TRBJ2-1 | TRBV5-1 | many | TGCGCCAGCAGCTTGGTTCGGGAGTACAATGAGCAGTTCTTC | CASSLVREYNEQFF
- | TRBJ1-1 | TRBV28 | many | TGTGCCAGCAGTTTCTACACTGAAGCTTTCTTT | CASSFYTEAFF
- | TRBJ1-1 | TRBV28 | - | TGTGCCAGCTCTCTGATTGGCGGCAGCCAGAACACTGAAGCTTTCTTT | CASSLIGGSQNTEAFF
TRBD2 | TRBJ2-1 | TRBV3-1 | many | TGTGCCAGCAGCCAAAGAGGGACTAGCGGGGATGAGCAGTTCTTC | CASSQRGTSGDEQFF
TRBD1 | TRBJ2-7 | TRBV5-1 | many | TGCGCCAGCAGCTTGGCGGGACAGGGGGCCGGCGAGCAGTACTTC | CASSLAGQGAGEQYF
- | TRBJ2-7 | TRBV10-3 | many | TGTGCCATCAGTGAGTCGATTAGCGCCTCCTACGAGCAGTACTTC | CAISESISASYEQYF
- | TRBJ2-7 | TRBV7-9 | few | TGTGCCAGCAGCCCCTTCGGCGAGCAGTACTTC | CASSPFGEQYF
- | TRBJ2-5 | TRBV6-1 | many | TGTGCCAGCATTTGGGGGTTAGAGACCCAGTACTTC | CASIWGLETQYF
- | TRBJ2-2 | TRBV18 | many | TGTGCCAGCTCACCACGAGAGGGAGAGTCGGCCGGGGAGCTGTTTTTT | CASSPREGESAGELFF
TRBD2 | TRBJ2-5 | TRBV28 | many | TGTGCCAGCAGCAGAGGACTAGTCCAAGAGACCCAGTACTTC | CASSRGLVQETQYF
TRBD2 | TRBJ2-3 | TRBV20-1 | many | TGCAGTAATAGCGGGGGGATTGGTACAGATACGCAGTATTTT | CSNSGGIGTDTQYF
TRBD1 | TRBJ1-5 | TRBV20-1 | - | TGCAGTGCTAGAGGGGGGGTCTGGGACAGGGGGCGAGGGCAGCCCCAGCATTTT | CSARGGVWDRGRGQPQHF
- | TRBJ2-7 | TRBV6-5 | many | TGTGCCAGCAGTTACTCGGGGGAGTCGGGCTACGAGCAGTACTTC | CASSYSGESGYEQYF
- | TRBJ2-3 | TRBV24-1 | many | TGTGCCACCAAAGCGAGTACCGCCGCAGATACGCAGTATTTT | CATKASTAADTQYF
- | TRBJ2-1 | TRBV20-1 | - | TGCAGTGCTATGATGGCTAGCCCCAATGAGCAGTTCTTC | CSAMMASPNEQFF
- | TRBJ2-5 | TRBV9 | - | TGTGCCAGCAGCCCATCGGGCTTTCCTCAGTACTTC | CASSPSGFPQYF
TRBD2 | TRBJ2-1 | TRBV11-2 | - | TGTGCCAGCAGCGGGACTAGCGGGAGGGGCGGTGAGCAGTTCTTC | CASSGTSGRGGEQFF
- | TRBJ2-7 | TRBV28 | many | TGTGCCAGCAGCTCGGGACACCCTTCCTCCTACGAGCAGTACTTC | CASSSGHPSSYEQYF
- | TRBJ1-2 | TRBV15 | - | TGTGCCACCAGCAGAGTCGGTGATGCGATCCGTTATGGCTACACCTTC | CATSRVGDAIRYGYTF
- | TRBJ1-1 | TRBV19 | few | TGTGCCAGTAGTACCCTCCCTGGTTCCGGTGGATACACTGAAGCTTTCTTT | CASSTLPGSGGYTEAFF
- | TRBJ1-2 | TRBV27 | many | TGTGCCAGCAGTCCACAGGGAGGACTTGGCTACACCTTC | CASSPQGGLGYTF
TRBD1 | TRBJ2-1 | TRBV11-3 | - | TGTGCCAGCAGGAAGATGGGACAGGGCATCTACAATGAGCAGTTCTTC | CASRKMGQGIYNEQFF
TRBD2 | TRBJ2-7 | TRBV20-1 | many | TGCAGTGCTGCCTCTTCATTGTCCCTAGCGGGGACTTACTACGAGCAGTACTTC | CSAASSLSLAGTYYEQYF
- | TRBJ1-1 | TRBV30 | few | TGTGCCTGGCCCGTGAAGTCCAGGGTTGTGGCCACTGAAGCTTTCTTT | CAWPVKSRVVATEAFF
- | TRBJ1-5 | TRBV5-1 | - | TGTGCCAGCAGCTTGAGACAGAACAATCAGCCCCAGCATTTT | CASSLRQNNQPQHF
TRBD2 | TRBJ2-5 | TRBV7-3 | many | TGTGCCAGCAGCTTGGCGGGAGGGGAAGAGACCCAGTACTTC | CASSLAGGEETQYF
- | TRBJ2-7 | TRBV3-1 | many | TGTGCCAGCAGCCCCCACGTGGAGGGCCCCTACGAGCAGTACTTC | CASSPHVEGPYEQYF
- | TRBJ2-7 | TRBV19 | - | TGTGCCAGCTCTTCGCCAGGGTCCTACGAGCAGTACTTC | CASSSPGSYEQYF
- | TRBJ2-5 | TRBV5-1 | few | TGCGCCAGCTCGCTCTATGGGGAAGGAGAGACCCAGTACTTC | CASSLYGEGETQYF
- | TRBJ2-1 | TRBV28 | - | TGTGCCAGCAGAGACCTTGGTGGGGCGCGAAATGAGCAGTTCTTC | CASRDLGGARNEQFF
- | TRBJ2-4 | TRBV10-2 | - | TGCGCCAGCAGTGTGGCGGCAGCCAAAAACATTCAGTACTTC | CASSVAAAKNIQYF
- | TRBJ1-1 | TRBV10-2 | many | TGCGCCAGCAGTGACGGTGAGGGGCGCAACACTGAAGCTTTCTTT | CASSDGEGRNTEAFF
- | TRBJ2-5 | TRBV18 | - | TGTGCCAGCTCACCACCCAAGGGGGTTCAAGAGACCCAGTACTTC | CASSPPKGVQETQYF
TRBD1 | TRBJ1-2 | TRBV7-8 | many | TGTGCCAGCAGCTTAACGCGGACAGGCCTCGCGTTTTATGGCTACACCTTC | CASSLTRTGLAFYGYTF
- | TRBJ2-1 | TRBV15 | many | TGTGCCACCAGCAGCGGACGAGGAACTTACAATGAGCAGTTCTTC | CATSSGRGTYNEQFF
- | TRBJ2-4 | TRBV28 | many | TGTGCCAGCAGTTCCCCTCCGCTAGGTGAAAACATTCAGTACTTC | CASSSPPLGENIQYF
TRBD2 | TRBJ2-7 | TRBV19 | many | TGTGCCAGTAGTATCACTAGCGCAATCTCCTACGAGCAGTACTTC | CASSITSAISYEQYF
TRBD1 | TRBJ2-3 | TRBV11-3 | many | TGTGCCAGCAGCTTAGGGACAGGGTTGACAGATACGCAGTATTTT | CASSLGTGLTDTQYF
TRBD1 | TRBJ1-2 | TRBV20-1 | many | TGCAGTGCTAGTGACCGGGACAGGGGGCTTGGCTACACCTTC | CSASDRDRGLGYTF
- | TRBJ1-1 | TRBV20-1 | many | TGCAGTGCTAGAGGCTCTAACGGCAGGGAAGGCACTGAAGCTTTCTTT | CSARGSNGREGTEAFF
TRBD1 | TRBJ1-2 | TRBV6-1 | many | TGTGCCAGCAGTTCCCCGGGACAGAACTATGGCTACACCTTC | CASSSPGQNYGYTF